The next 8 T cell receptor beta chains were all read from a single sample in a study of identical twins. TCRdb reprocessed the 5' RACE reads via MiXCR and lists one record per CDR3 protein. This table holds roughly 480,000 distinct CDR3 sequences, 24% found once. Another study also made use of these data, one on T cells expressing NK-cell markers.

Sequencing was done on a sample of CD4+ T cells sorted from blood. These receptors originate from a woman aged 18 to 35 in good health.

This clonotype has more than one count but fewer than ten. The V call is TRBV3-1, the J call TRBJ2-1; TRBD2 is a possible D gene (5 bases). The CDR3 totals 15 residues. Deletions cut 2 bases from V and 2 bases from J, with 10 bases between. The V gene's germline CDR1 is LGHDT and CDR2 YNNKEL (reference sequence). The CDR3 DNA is TGTGCCAGCAGCCAAAGGGAGCGAACCTACAATGAGCAGTTCTTC. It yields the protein CASSQRERTYNEQFF.

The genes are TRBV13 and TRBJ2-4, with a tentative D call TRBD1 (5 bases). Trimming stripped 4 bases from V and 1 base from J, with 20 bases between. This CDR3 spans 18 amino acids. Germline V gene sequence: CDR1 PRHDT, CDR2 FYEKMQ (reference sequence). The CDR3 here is CASSSGWAGSSAKNIQYF. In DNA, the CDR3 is TGTGCCAGCAGCTCAGGATGGGCAGGGTCTTCGGCCAAAAACATTCAGTACTTC.

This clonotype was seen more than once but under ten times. In DNA, the CDR3 is TGTGCCAGCAGCATGGGACAGTTCTACGAGCAGTACTTC. It encodes CASSMGQFYEQYF. V is TRBV7-9 and J is TRBJ2-7; 7 bases are a match to TRBD1. V lost 5 bases and J lost 3; bases outside the gene matches: 4. The length of the CDR3 is 13 residues. Per germline, CDR1 SEHNR and CDR2 FQNEAQ (reference sequence).

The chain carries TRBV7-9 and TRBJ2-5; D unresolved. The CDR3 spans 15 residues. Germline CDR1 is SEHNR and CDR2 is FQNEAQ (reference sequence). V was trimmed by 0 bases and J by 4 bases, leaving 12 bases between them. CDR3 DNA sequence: TGTGCCAGCAGCTTAGCGCGAACTCAGAGAGAGACCCAGTACTTC. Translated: CASSLARTQRETQYF.

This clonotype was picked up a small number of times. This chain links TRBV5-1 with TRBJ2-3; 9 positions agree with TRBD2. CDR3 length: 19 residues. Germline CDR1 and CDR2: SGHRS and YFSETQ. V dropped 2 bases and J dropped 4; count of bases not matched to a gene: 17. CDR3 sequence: CASSFLLGSGGSGPDTQYF. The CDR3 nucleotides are TGCGCCAGCAGCTTTCTACTGGGTAGCGGGGGTTCCGGGCCAGATACGCAGTATTTT. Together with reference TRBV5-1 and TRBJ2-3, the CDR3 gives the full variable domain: KAGVTQTPRYLIKTRGQQVTLSCSPISGHRSVSWYQQTPGQGLQFLFEYFSETQRNKGNFPGRFSGRQFSNSRSEMNVSTLELGDSALYLCASSFLLGSGGSGPDTQYFGPGTRLTVL.

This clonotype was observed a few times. This CDR3 is CASSLWASGRWTDTQYF. CDR3 nucleotide sequence: TGTGCCAGCAGCTTGTGGGCTAGCGGGAGATGGACAGATACGCAGTATTTT. The chain has TRBV5-6 and TRBJ2-3; 10 positions match TRBD2. The ends lost 1 base at V and 3 bases at J; junction bases unmatched: 8. Per germline, CDR1 SGHDT and CDR2 YYEEEE. The CDR3 loop spans 17 amino acids.

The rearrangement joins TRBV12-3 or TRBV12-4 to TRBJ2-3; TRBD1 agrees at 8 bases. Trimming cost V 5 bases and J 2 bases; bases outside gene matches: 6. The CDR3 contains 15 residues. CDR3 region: CASSAGQGNTDTQYF. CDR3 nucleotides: TGTGCCAGCAGTGCAGGACAGGGAAACACAGATACGCAGTATTTT.

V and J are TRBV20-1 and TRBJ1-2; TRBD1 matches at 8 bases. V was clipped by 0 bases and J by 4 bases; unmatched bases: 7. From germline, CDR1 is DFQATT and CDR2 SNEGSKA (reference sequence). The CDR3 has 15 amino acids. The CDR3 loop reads CSARDGRGRIYGYTF. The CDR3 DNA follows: TGCAGTGCTAGAGACGGCAGGGGGCGCATCTATGGCTACACCTTC.